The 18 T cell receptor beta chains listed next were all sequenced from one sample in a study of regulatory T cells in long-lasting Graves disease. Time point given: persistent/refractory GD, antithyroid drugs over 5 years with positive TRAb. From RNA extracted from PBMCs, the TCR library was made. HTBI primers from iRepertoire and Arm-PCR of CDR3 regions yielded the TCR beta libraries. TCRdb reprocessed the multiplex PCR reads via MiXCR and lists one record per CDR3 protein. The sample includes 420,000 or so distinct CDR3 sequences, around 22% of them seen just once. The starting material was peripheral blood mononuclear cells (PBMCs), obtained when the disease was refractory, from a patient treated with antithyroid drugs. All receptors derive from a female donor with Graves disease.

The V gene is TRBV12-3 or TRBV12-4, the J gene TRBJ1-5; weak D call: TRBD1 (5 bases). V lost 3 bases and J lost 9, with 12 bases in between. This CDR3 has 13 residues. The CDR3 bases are TGTGCCAGCAGTTTTTCAGGGCGTGGGCCCCAGCATTTT. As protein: CASSFSGRGPQHF.

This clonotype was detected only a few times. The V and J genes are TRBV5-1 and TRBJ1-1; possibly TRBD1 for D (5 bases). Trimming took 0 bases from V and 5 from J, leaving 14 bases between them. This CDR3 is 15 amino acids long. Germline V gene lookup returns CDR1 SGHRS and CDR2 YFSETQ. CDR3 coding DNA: TGCGCCAGCAGCTTGGAATACAGGAGGTTGACTGAAGCTTTCTTT. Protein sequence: CASSLEYRRLTEAFF.

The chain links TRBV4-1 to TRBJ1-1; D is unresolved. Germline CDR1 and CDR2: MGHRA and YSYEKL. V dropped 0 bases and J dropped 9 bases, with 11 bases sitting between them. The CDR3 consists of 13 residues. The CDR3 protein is CASSQDLRGKAFF. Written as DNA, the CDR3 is TGCGCCAGCAGCCAAGATCTTAGAGGAAAAGCTTTCTTT.

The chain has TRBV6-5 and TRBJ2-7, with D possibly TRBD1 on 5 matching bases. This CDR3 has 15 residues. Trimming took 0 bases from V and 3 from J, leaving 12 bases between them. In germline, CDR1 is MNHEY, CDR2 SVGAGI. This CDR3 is CASSYSAGRNYEQYF. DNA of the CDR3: TGTGCCAGCAGTTACTCGGCAGGGCGCAACTACGAGCAGTACTTC.

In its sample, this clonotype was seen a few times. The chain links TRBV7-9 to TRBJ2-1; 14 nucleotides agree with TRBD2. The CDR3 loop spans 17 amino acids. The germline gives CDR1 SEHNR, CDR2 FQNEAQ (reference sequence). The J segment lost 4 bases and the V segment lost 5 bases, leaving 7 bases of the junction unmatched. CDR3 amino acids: CASSPRLAGGPYNEQFF. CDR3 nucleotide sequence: TGTGCCAGCAGCCCCAGACTAGCGGGAGGGCCATACAATGAGCAGTTCTTC.

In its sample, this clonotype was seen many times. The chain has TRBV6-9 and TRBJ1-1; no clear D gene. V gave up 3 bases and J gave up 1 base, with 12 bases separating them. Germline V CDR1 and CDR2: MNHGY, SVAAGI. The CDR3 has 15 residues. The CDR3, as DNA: TGTGCCAGCAGTTACATCGTGGGCACGAACACTGAAGCTTTCTTT. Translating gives CASSYIVGTNTEAFF.

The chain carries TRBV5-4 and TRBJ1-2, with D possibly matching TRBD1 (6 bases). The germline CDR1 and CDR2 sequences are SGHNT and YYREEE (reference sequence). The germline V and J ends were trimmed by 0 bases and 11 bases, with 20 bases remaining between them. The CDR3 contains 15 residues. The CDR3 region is CASSLDPGHGRGYTF. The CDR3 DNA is TGTGCCAGCAGCTTGGACCCGGGACACGGCAGAGGGTACACCTTC.

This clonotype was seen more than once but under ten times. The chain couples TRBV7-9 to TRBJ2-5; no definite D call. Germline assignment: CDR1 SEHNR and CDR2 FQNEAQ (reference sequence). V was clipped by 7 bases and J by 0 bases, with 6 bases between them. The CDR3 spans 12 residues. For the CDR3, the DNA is TGTGCCAGCACTGGGTACCAAGAGACCCAGTACTTC. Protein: CASTGYQETQYF. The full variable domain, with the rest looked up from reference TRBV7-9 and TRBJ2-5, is DTGVSQNPRHKITKRGQNVTFRCDPISEHNRLYWYRQTLGQGPEFLTYFQNEAQLEKSRLLSDRFSAERPKGSFSTLEIQRTEQGDSAMYLCASTGYQETQYFGPGTRLLVL.

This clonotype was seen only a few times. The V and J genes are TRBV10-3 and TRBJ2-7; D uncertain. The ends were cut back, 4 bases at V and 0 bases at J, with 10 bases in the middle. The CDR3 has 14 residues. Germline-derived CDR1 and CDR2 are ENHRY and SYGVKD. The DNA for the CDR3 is TGTGCCATCAGTGTAGAAGGGTTCTCCTACGAGCAGTACTTC. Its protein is CAISVEGFSYEQYF.

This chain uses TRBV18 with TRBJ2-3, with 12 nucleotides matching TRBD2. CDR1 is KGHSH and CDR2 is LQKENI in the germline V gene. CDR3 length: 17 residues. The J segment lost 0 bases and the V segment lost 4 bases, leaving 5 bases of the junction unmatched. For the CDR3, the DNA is TGTGCCAGCTCACACACCGGGACTAGCGGGAGCACAGATACGCAGTATTTT. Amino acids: CASSHTGTSGSTDTQYF.

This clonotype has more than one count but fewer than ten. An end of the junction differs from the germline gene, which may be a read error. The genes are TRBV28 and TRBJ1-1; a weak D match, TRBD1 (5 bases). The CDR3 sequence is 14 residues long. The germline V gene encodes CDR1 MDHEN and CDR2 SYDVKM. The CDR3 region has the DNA TGTGCCAGCAGTTTACCGGGGCCGAACACTGAAGCTTCCTTT. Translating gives CASSLPGPNTEASF.

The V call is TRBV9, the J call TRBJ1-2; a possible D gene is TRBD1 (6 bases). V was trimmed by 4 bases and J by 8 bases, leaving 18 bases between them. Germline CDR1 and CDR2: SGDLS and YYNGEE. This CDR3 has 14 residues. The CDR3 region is CASSPRQDEGGYTF. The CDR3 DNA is TGTGCCAGCAGCCCTCGACAGGACGAGGGAGGCTACACCTTC.

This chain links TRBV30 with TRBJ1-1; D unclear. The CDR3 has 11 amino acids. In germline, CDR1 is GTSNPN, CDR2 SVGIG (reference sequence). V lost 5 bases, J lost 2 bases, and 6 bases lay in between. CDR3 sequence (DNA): TGTGCCTGGCTACTTAACACTGAAGCTTTCTTT. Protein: CAWLLNTEAFF.

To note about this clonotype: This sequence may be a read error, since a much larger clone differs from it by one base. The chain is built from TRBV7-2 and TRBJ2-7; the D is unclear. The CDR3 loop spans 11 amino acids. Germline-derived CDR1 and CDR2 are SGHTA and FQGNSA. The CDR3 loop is CARSLVYEQYF. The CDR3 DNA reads TGTGCCCGCAGCTTAGTCTACGAGCAGTACTTC.

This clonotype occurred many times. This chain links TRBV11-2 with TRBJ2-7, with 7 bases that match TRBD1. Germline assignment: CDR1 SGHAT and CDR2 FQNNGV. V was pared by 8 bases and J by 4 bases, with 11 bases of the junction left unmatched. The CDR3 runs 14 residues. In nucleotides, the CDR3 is TGTGCCAGCTCGCCCCGACAGGGAGTGTACGAGCAGTACTTC. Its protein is CASSPRQGVYEQYF. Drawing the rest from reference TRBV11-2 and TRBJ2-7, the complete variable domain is EAGVAQSPRYKIIEKRQSVAFWCNPISGHATLYWYQQILGQGPKLLIQFQNNGVVDDSQLPKDRFSAERLKGVDSTLKIQPAKLEDSAVYLCASSPRQGVYEQYFGPGTRLTVT.

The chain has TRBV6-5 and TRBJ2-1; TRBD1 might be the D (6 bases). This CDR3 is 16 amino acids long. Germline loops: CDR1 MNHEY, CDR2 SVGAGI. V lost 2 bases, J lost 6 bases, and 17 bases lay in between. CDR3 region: CASSYQDSPKVNEQFF. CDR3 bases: TGTGCCAGCAGTTACCAGGACAGCCCCAAGGTCAATGAGCAGTTCTTC.

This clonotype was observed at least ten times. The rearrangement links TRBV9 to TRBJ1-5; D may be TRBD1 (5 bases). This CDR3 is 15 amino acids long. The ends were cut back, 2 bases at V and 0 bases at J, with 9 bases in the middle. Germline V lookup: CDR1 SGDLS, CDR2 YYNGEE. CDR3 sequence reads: CASSVDSYSNQPQHF. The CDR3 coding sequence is TGTGCCAGCAGCGTCGACAGTTATAGCAATCAGCCCCAGCATTTT.

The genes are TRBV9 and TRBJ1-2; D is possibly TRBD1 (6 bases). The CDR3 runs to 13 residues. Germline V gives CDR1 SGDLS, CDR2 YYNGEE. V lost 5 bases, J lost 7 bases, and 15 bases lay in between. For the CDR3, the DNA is TGTGCCAGCAGAAGACAGGAGGTTGCTGGCTACACCTTC. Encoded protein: CASRRQEVAGYTF.